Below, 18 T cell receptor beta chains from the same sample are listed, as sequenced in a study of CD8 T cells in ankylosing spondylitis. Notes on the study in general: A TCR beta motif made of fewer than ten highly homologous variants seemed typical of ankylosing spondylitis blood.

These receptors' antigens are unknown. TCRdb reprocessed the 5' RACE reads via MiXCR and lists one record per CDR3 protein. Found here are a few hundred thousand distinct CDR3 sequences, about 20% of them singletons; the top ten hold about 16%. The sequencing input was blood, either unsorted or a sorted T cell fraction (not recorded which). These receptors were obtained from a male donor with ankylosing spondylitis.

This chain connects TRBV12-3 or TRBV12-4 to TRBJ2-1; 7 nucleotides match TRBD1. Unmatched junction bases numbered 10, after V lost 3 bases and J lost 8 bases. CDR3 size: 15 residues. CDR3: CASSLGQILVYEQFF. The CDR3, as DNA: TGTGCCAGCAGTTTGGGACAGATCCTCGTCTATGAGCAGTTCTTC.

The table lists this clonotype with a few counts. CDR3 nucleotides: TGTGCCAGCAGTCCGGGATTAGGCGAGGCTTTCTTT. This translates into CASSPGLGEAFF. V is TRBV12-3 or TRBV12-4 and J is TRBJ1-1; no firm D call. The CDR3 runs to 12 residues. The V and J ends lost 5 bases and 11 bases respectively, with 15 bases between them.

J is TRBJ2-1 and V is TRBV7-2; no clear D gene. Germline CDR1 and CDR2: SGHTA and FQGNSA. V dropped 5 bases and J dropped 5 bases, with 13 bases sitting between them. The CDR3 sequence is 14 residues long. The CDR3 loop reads CASSRSRLHNEQFF. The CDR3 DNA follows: TGTGCCAGCAGCCGGAGCAGACTGCACAATGAGCAGTTCTTC.

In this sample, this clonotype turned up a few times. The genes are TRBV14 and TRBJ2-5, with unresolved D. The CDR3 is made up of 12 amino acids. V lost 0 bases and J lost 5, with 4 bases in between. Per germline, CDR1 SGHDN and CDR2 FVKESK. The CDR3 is CASSQEWETQYF. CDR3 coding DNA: TGTGCCAGCAGCCAAGAATGGGAGACCCAGTACTTC.

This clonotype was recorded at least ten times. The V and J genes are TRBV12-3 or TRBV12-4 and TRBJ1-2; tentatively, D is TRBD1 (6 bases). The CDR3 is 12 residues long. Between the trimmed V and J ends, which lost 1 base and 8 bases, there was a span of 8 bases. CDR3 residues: CASSLVGGGYTF. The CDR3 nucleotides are TGTGCCAGCAGTTTAGTTGGGGGCGGCTACACCTTC.

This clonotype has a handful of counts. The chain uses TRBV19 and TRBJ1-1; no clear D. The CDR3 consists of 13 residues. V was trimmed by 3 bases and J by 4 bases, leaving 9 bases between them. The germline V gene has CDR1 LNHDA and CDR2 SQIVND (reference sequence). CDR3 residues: CASSIRGSTEAFF. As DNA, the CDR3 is TGTGCCAGTAGTATTAGAGGGAGCACTGAAGCTTTCTTT.

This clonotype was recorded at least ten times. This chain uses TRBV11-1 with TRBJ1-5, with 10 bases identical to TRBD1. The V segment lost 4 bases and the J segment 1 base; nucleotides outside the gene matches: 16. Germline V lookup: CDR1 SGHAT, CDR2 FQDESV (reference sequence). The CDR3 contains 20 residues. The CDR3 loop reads CASSSEYDRGRGRSNQPQHF. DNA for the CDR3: TGTGCCAGCAGCTCCGAATATGACAGGGGGCGCGGGAGAAGCAATCAGCCCCAGCATTTT.

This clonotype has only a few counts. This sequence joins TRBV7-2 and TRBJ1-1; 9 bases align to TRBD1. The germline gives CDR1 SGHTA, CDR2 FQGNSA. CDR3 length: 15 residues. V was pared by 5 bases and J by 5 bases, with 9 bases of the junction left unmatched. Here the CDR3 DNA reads TGTGCCAGCAGCCTCTACAGGGGGCGCGGGACTGAAGCTTTCTTT. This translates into CASSLYRGRGTEAFF.

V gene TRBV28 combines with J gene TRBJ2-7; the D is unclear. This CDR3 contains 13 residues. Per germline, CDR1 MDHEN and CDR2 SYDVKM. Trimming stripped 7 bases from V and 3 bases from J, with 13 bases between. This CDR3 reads CASTPVSFYEQYF. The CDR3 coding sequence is TGTGCCAGCACCCCCGTTTCTTTCTACGAGCAGTACTTC.

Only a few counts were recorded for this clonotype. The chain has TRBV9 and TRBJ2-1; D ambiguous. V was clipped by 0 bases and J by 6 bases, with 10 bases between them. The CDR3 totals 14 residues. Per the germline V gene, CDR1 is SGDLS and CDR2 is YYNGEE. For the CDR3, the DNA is TGTGCCAGCAGCGTAGGAAATTACGCCAATGAGCAGTTCTTC. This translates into CASSVGNYANEQFF.

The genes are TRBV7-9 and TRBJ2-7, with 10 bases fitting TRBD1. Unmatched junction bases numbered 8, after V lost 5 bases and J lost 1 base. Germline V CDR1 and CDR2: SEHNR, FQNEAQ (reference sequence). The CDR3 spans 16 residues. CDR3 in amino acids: CASSTGQGWESYEQYF. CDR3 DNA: TGTGCCAGCAGCACGGGACAGGGGTGGGAATCCTACGAGCAGTACTTC.

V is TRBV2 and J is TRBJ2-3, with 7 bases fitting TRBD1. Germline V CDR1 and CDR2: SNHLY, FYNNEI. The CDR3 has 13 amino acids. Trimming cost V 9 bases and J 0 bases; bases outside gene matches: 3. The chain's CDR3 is CARGTASTDTQYF. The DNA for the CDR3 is TGTGCCAGAGGGACAGCTAGCACAGATACGCAGTATTTT.

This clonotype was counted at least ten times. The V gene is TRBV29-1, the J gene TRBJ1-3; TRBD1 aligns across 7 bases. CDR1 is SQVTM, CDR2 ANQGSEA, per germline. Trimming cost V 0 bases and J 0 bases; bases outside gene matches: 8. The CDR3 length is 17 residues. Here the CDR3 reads CSVEDPRGTDSGNTIYF. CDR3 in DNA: TGCAGCGTTGAAGACCCTCGGGGGACAGACTCTGGAAACACCATATATTTT.

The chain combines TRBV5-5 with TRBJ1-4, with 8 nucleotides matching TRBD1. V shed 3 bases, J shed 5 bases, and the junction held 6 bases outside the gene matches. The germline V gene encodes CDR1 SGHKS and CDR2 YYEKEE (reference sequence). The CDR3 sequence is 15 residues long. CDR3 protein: CASSSQTGENEKLFF. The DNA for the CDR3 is TGTGCCAGCAGCTCCCAGACAGGGGAGAATGAAAAACTGTTTTTT. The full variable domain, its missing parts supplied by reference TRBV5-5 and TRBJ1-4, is DAGVTQSPTHLIKTRGQQVTLRCSPISGHKSVSWYQQVLGQGPQFIFQYYEKEERGRGNFPDRFSARQFPNYSSELNVNALLLGDSALYLCASSSQTGENEKLFFGSGTQLSVL.

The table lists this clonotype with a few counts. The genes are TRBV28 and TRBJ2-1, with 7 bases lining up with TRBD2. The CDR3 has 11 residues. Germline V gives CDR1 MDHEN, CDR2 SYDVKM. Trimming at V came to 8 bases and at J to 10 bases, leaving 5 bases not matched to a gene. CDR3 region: CASGLADEQFF. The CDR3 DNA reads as TGTGCCAGCGGGCTAGCGGACGAGCAGTTCTTC.

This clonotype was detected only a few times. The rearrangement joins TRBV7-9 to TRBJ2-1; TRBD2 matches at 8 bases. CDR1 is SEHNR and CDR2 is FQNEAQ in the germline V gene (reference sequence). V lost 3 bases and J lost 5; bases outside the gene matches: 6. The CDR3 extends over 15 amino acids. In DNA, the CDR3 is TGTGCCAGCAGCTTTTTCAGCGGGGGAGACAATGAGCAGTTCTTC. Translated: CASSFFSGGDNEQFF.

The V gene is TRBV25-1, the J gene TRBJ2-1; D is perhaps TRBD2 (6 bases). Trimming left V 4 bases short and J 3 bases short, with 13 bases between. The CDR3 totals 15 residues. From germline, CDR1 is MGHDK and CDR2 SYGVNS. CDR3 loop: CASSGAEGFYNEQFF. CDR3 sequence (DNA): TGTGCCAGCAGTGGAGCGGAGGGGTTCTACAATGAGCAGTTCTTC.

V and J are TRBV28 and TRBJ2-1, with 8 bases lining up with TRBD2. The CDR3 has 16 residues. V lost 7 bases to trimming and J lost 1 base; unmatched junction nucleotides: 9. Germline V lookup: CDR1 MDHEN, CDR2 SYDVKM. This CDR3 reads CASTPAIAGSYNEQFF. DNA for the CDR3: TGTGCCAGCACTCCTGCAATAGCGGGATCCTACAATGAGCAGTTCTTC.